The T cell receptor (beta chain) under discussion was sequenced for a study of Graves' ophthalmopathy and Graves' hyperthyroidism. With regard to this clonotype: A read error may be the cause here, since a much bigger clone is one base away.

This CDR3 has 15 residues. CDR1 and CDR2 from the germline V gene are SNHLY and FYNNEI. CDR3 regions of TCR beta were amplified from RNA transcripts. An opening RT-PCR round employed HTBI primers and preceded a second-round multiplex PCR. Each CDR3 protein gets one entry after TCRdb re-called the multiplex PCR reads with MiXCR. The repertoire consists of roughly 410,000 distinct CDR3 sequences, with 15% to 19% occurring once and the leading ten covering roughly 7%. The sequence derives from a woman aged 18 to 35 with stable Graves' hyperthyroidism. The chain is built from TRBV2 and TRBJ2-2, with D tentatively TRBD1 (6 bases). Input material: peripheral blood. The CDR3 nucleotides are TGTGCCAGCAGTGAGAGGGACACCCAGACCGGGGAGCTGGTTTTT. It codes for CASSERDTQTGELVF.